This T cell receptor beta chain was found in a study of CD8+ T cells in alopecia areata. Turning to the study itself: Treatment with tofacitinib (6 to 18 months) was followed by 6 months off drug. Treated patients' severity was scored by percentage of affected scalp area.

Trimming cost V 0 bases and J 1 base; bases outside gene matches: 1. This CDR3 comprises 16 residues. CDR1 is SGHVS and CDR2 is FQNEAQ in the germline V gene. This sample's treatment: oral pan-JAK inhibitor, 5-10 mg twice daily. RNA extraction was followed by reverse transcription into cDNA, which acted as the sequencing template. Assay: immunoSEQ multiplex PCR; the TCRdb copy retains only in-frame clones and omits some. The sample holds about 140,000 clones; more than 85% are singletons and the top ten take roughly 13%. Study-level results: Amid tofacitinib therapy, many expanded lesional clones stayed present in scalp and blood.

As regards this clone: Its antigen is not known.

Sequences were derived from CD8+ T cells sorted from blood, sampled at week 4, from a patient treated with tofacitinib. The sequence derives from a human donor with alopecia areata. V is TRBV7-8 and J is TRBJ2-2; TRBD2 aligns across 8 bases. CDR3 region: CASSLASGKNTGELFF. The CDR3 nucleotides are TGTGCCAGCAGCTTAGCTAGCGGGAAGAACACCGGGGAGCTGTTTTTT.